The rows below give T cell receptor beta chains drawn from one sample of a study of cytomegalovirus exposure and HLA in healthy donors. The assay was immunoSEQ multiplex PCR, and TCRdb's table has in-frame clones only and misses some. The sample holds over 150,000 clones, around 80% seen once. The sample comprised PBMCs. The receptor source for this set is a boy between 2 and 15 years old in good health and CMV-seronegative. The CDR3 runs from the conserved cysteine through the conserved F or W. A D gene is named only where the DNA matches it firmly. Some rows have no size entry. The others give once, few or many, or a class for an expanded clone.

clone_size	v_call	cdr3_length	j_call	d_call	cdr3_nt	cdr3_aa
NA	TRBV9	13	TRBJ1-2	TRBD1	TGTGCCAGCAGCGTAGAAAGGGGGCTTGGCTACACCTTC	CASSVERGLGYTF
NA	TRBV6-5	14	TRBJ1-4	NA	TGTGCCAGCAGAACGGGAGGCCTTAATGAAAAACTGTTTTTT	CASRTGGLNEKLFF
NA	TRBV4-1	16	TRBJ2-3	TRBD1	TGCGCCAGCAGCCAGGGCGACAGGGAAAGCACAGATACGCAGTATTTT	CASSQGDRESTDTQYF
NA	TRBV27	13	TRBJ1-2	TRBD1	TGTGCCAGCAGTTGGGACAGGGGGTATGGCTACACCTTC	CASSWDRGYGYTF
NA	TRBV27	15	TRBJ1-4	NA	TGTGCCAGCAGTAAACGTAGACAGTTAAATGAAAAACTGTTTTTT	CASSKRRQLNEKLFF
NA	TRBV9	15	TRBJ2-5	TRBD2	TGTGCCAGCAGCGTAGAGGCTGGGGGGGAGGAGACCCAGTACTTC	CASSVEAGGEETQYF
NA	TRBV4-3	15	TRBJ1-5	NA	TGCGCCAGCAGCCAAGAGTCGGGGGGGAATCAGCCCCAGCATTTT	CASSQESGGNQPQHF
NA	TRBV6-5	16	TRBJ1-1	TRBD1	TGTGCCAGCAGTTACTCGACGGCAGGGGGGTTGACTGAAGCTTTCTTT	CASSYSTAGGLTEAFF
few	TRBV19	12	TRBJ1-1	NA	TGTGCCAGTAGCCCCAGGGGAGAACAAGCTTTCTTT	CASSPRGEQAFF
few	TRBV5-5	14	TRBJ1-5	NA	TGTGCCAGCAGCCAGGGTAGGGGGGGTCAGCCCCAGCATTTT	CASSQGRGGQPQHF
NA	TRBV29-1	12	TRBJ1-1	NA	TGCAGCGTTGAAGTTGGAGAAGCTGAAGCTTTCTTT	CSVEVGEAEAFF
NA	TRBV28	14	TRBJ1-5	NA	TGTGCCAGCAGTTTCGATCGGGGTAACCAGCCCCAGCATTTT	CASSFDRGNQPQHF
few	TRBV6-5	14	TRBJ2-7	TRBD2	TGTGCCAGCAGTCCGGGACTATACGACGCCGAGCAGTACTTC	CASSPGLYDAEQYF
NA	TRBV12-5	17	TRBJ2-5	TRBD2	TGTGCTAGTGGCCCGCGTTGGACTAGCGGGGACCAAGAGACCCAGTACTTC	CASGPRWTSGDQETQYF
NA	TRBV6-5	13	TRBJ2-3	TRBD2	TGTGCCACAAGCGGGGGTAGCACAGATACGCAGTATTTT	CATSGGSTDTQYF
once	TRBV25-1	15	TRBJ2-1	NA	TGTGCCAGCAGTGAATCAGGGGCGTCCTACAATGAGCAGTTCTTC	CASSESGASYNEQFF
NA	TRBV29-1	18	TRBJ2-6	NA	TGCAGCGTTGAAGAGAGGGCAGGAAATGTGATTGGGGCCAACGTCCTGACTTTC	CSVEERAGNVIGANVLTF
once	TRBV19	14	TRBJ2-5	NA	TGTGCCAGTAGTATGAGGCTAGGGGCAGAGACCCAGTACTTC	CASSMRLGAETQYF
NA	TRBV6-5	14	TRBJ1-1	TRBD1	TGTGCCAGCAGTCCCGACAGGGGCAACACTGAAGCTTTCTTT	CASSPDRGNTEAFF
NA	TRBV5-8	14	TRBJ1-1	NA	TGTGCCAGCAGCTTGGATCGCGGGTCTACTGAAGCTTTCTTT	CASSLDRGSTEAFF
NA	TRBV20-1	11	TRBJ1-2	NA	TGCAGTGCTAGCAGGTCCGATGGCTACACCTTC	CSASRSDGYTF
NA	TRBV11-1	15	TRBJ2-7	TRBD1	TGTGCCAGCAGGCGGATGGGACAGGGATCTACCGAGCAGTACTTC	CASRRMGQGSTEQYF
NA	TRBV9	13	TRBJ1-2	NA	TGTGCCAGCAGCGTATCTCGGGGGAGTGGCTACACCTTC	CASSVSRGSGYTF
NA	TRBV6-1	11	TRBJ2-1	NA	TGTGCCAGCAGTTTAGGCGCCCTAGCGTTCTTC	CASSLGALAFF
once	TRBV4-3	15	TRBJ1-2	TRBD1	TGCGCCAGCAGCCAAGGGGAGGACAGGGGGCTTGGCTACACCTTC	CASSQGEDRGLGYTF
NA	TRBV4-3	17	TRBJ2-1	TRBD2	TGCGCCAGCAGCCAAGATCCGCGGGGGGGCCCCTACAATGAGCAGTTCTTC	CASSQDPRGGPYNEQFF